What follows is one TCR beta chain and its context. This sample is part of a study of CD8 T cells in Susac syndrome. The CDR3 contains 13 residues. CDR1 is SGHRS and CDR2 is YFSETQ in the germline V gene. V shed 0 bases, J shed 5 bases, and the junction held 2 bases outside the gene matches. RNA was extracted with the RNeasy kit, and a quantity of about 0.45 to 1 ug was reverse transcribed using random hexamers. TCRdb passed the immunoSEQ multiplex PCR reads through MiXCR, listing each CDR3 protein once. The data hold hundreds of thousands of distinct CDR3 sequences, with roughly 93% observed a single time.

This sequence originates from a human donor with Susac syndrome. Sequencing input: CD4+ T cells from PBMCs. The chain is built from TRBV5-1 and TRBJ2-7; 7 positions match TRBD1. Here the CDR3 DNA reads TGCGCCAGCAGCTTGGGGACAGGAGACGAGCAGTACTTC. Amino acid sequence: CASSLGTGDEQYF.